These T cell receptor beta chains were read from a single sample in a study of blood T cell repertoires in COVID-19. Assay: immunoSEQ multiplex PCR; the TCRdb copy retains only in-frame clones and omits some. Here the sample spans fewer than 150,000 clones, about 87% being singletons. Sequencing was done on a sample of peripheral blood. These receptors were obtained from a human donor in a cohort sampled during active COVID-19. Each CDR3 is given with its conserved first and last residue. D genes are given only for firm matches. Some rows mark clone size as missing; the rest say once, few, many or name a class of expanded clone.

d_call: NA; v_call: TRBV15; j_call: TRBJ2-2; clone_size: NA; cdr3_aa: CATSREGRYTGELFF; cdr3_nt: TGTGCCACCAGCAGAGAGGGGAGATACACCGGGGAGCTGTTTTTT
d_call: TRBD1; v_call: TRBV3-1/TRBV3-2; j_call: TRBJ1-2; clone_size: NA; cdr3_aa: CASSPGTANYGYTF; cdr3_nt: TGTGCCAGCAGCCCCGGGACAGCAAACTATGGCTACACCTTC
d_call: TRBD2; v_call: TRBV4-3; j_call: TRBJ2-3; clone_size: once; cdr3_aa: CASSQATAGGTDTQYF; cdr3_nt: TGCGCCAGCAGCCAAGCGACAGCGGGGGGCACAGATACGCAGTATTTT
d_call: TRBD1; v_call: TRBV7-2; j_call: TRBJ1-1; clone_size: NA; cdr3_aa: CASSLGTGMNTEAFF; cdr3_nt: TGTGCCAGCAGCCTAGGGACAGGCATGAACACTGAAGCTTTCTTT
d_call: TRBD2; v_call: TRBV7-8; j_call: TRBJ2-5; clone_size: few; cdr3_aa: CASSPSAGGQETQYF; cdr3_nt: TGTGCCAGCAGTCCCTCGGCGGGGGGTCAAGAGACCCAGTACTTC
d_call: NA; v_call: TRBV5-4; j_call: TRBJ2-7; clone_size: NA; cdr3_aa: CASSSPQGAGEQYF; cdr3_nt: TGTGCCAGCAGCTCCCCCCAGGGTGCGGGAGAGCAGTACTTC
d_call: TRBD1; v_call: TRBV12-3/TRBV12-4; j_call: TRBJ2-3; clone_size: NA; cdr3_aa: CASRGTGTDTQYF; cdr3_nt: TGTGCCAGCAGGGGGACAGGGACAGATACGCAGTATTTT
d_call: NA; v_call: TRBV7-9; j_call: TRBJ2-5; clone_size: NA; cdr3_aa: CASSGYQETQYF; cdr3_nt: TGTGCCAGCTCAGGTTACCAAGAGACCCAGTACTTC
d_call: NA; v_call: TRBV6-5; j_call: TRBJ2-2; clone_size: NA; cdr3_aa: CASSYAGGGELFF; cdr3_nt: TGTGCCAGCAGTTACGCGGGCGGCGGGGAGCTGTTTTTT
d_call: NA; v_call: TRBV7-9; j_call: TRBJ1-1; clone_size: NA; cdr3_aa: CASSLGWGLTEAFF; cdr3_nt: TGTGCCAGCAGCTTAGGGTGGGGGCTTACTGAAGCTTTCTTT
d_call: NA; v_call: TRBV5-5; j_call: TRBJ2-5; clone_size: few; cdr3_aa: CASSLPSQETQYF; cdr3_nt: TGTGCCAGCAGCTTACCCAGCCAAGAGACCCAGTACTTC
d_call: NA; v_call: TRBV7-2; j_call: TRBJ2-5; clone_size: NA; cdr3_aa: CASSLVGAQETQYF; cdr3_nt: TGTGCCAGCAGCTTAGTAGGGGCCCAAGAGACCCAGTACTTC
d_call: NA; v_call: TRBV6-5; j_call: TRBJ2-7; clone_size: NA; cdr3_aa: CASSRHRTAGEQYF; cdr3_nt: TGTGCCAGCAGTCGCCATCGTACGGCGGGAGAGCAGTACTTC
d_call: TRBD2; v_call: TRBV7-2; j_call: TRBJ2-5; clone_size: NA; cdr3_aa: CASSLRSGGTETQYF; cdr3_nt: TGTGCCAGCAGCTTACGCAGCGGGGGTACGGAGACCCAGTACTTC
d_call: TRBD1; v_call: TRBV19; j_call: TRBJ1-1; clone_size: NA; cdr3_aa: CASRQGLNTEAFF; cdr3_nt: TGTGCCAGTAGACAGGGGTTGAACACTGAAGCTTTCTTT
d_call: TRBD2; v_call: TRBV19; j_call: TRBJ2-1; clone_size: once; cdr3_aa: CASSIPSLTSGGYNEQFF; cdr3_nt: TGTGCCAGTAGTATTCCCTCCCTGACTAGCGGGGGGTACAATGAGCAGTTCTTC
d_call: TRBD1; v_call: TRBV2; j_call: TRBJ2-1; clone_size: NA; cdr3_aa: CASSPGTGLNHNEQFF; cdr3_nt: TGTGCCAGCAGTCCCGGGACAGGGCTCAATCACAATGAGCAGTTCTTC
d_call: NA; v_call: TRBV6-6; j_call: TRBJ1-2; clone_size: once; cdr3_aa: CASSYSGQGHGYTF; cdr3_nt: TGTGCCAGCAGTTACTCGGGGCAGGGGCATGGCTACACCTTC
d_call: TRBD1; v_call: TRBV5-4; j_call: TRBJ1-2; clone_size: many; cdr3_aa: CASSWRDRGYGYTF; cdr3_nt: TGTGCCAGCAGCTGGAGGGACAGGGGCTATGGCTACACCTTC
d_call: NA; v_call: TRBV29-1; j_call: TRBJ1-2; clone_size: NA; cdr3_aa: CSVVSGSNYGYTF; cdr3_nt: TGCAGCGTTGTTTCAGGGTCGAACTATGGCTACACCTTC
d_call: NA; v_call: TRBV7-3; j_call: TRBJ1-1; clone_size: NA; cdr3_aa: CASSLGGGTEAFF; cdr3_nt: TGTGCCAGCAGCTTAGGGGGAGGCACTGAAGCTTTCTTT
d_call: NA; v_call: TRBV11-2; j_call: TRBJ2-3; clone_size: NA; cdr3_aa: CASSSQGPPGYF; cdr3_nt: TGTGCCAGCAGCTCCCAGGGTCCACCCGGGTATTTT
d_call: NA; v_call: TRBV7-2; j_call: TRBJ1-2; clone_size: NA; cdr3_aa: CASSFGRTYGYTF; cdr3_nt: TGTGCCAGCAGCTTCGGACGGACTTATGGCTACACCTTC
d_call: TRBD1; v_call: TRBV29-1; j_call: TRBJ1-2; clone_size: NA; cdr3_aa: CSVFTGEVVDGYTF; cdr3_nt: TGCAGCGTTTTTACAGGGGAGGTTGTCGATGGCTACACCTTC
d_call: NA; v_call: TRBV12-3/TRBV12-4; j_call: TRBJ2-5; clone_size: NA; cdr3_aa: CASSPPGQETQYF; cdr3_nt: TGTGCCAGCAGTCCCCCGGGCCAAGAGACCCAGTACTTC
d_call: NA; v_call: TRBV30; j_call: TRBJ2-3; clone_size: NA; cdr3_aa: CAWEATNTQYF; cdr3_nt: TGTGCCTGGGAGGCGACTAATACGCAGTATTTT
d_call: NA; v_call: TRBV7-9; j_call: TRBJ1-1; clone_size: NA; cdr3_aa: CASSLPGVGQNTEAFF; cdr3_nt: TGTGCCAGCAGCTTACCCGGTGTGGGACAAAACACTGAAGCTTTCTTT
d_call: TRBD1; v_call: TRBV15; j_call: TRBJ2-7; clone_size: NA; cdr3_aa: CATSSRQGLSYEQYF; cdr3_nt: TGTGCCACCAGCAGTAGACAGGGCCTCTCCTACGAGCAGTACTTC
d_call: NA; v_call: TRBV7-9; j_call: TRBJ1-5; clone_size: NA; cdr3_aa: CASSLGSGIDQPQHF; cdr3_nt: TGTGCCAGCAGCTTAGGGTCAGGGATTGATCAGCCCCAGCATTTT
d_call: NA; v_call: TRBV6-1; j_call: TRBJ2-7; clone_size: NA; cdr3_aa: CASSDLYYGQYF; cdr3_nt: TGTGCCAGCAGTGATTTATATTACGGGCAGTACTTC
d_call: NA; v_call: TRBV19; j_call: TRBJ1-3; clone_size: NA; cdr3_aa: CASSLPGSGNTIYF; cdr3_nt: TGTGCCAGTAGTCTGCCGGGATCTGGAAACACCATATATTTT
d_call: NA; v_call: TRBV2; j_call: TRBJ2-5; clone_size: NA; cdr3_aa: CASSTGYQETQYF; cdr3_nt: TGTGCCAGCAGTACCGGGTACCAAGAGACCCAGTACTTC
d_call: NA; v_call: TRBV9; j_call: TRBJ2-3; clone_size: NA; cdr3_aa: CASSVGDFSTDTQYF; cdr3_nt: TGTGCCAGCAGCGTAGGGGACTTTAGCACAGATACGCAGTATTTT
d_call: TRBD1; v_call: TRBV7-8; j_call: TRBJ2-4; clone_size: once; cdr3_aa: CASSSRDRGRKNIQYF; cdr3_nt: TGTGCCAGCAGCAGCCGGGACAGGGGGCGCAAAAACATTCAGTACTTC
d_call: NA; v_call: TRBV12-5; j_call: TRBJ2-2; clone_size: NA; cdr3_aa: CASGSPQGNTGELFF; cdr3_nt: TGTGCTAGTGGTTCCCCGCAGGGCAACACCGGGGAGCTGTTTTTT
d_call: TRBD1; v_call: TRBV29-1; j_call: TRBJ2-5; clone_size: NA; cdr3_aa: CSVNRGSETQYF; cdr3_nt: TGCAGCGTTAACAGGGGATCGGAGACCCAGTACTTC
d_call: TRBD2; v_call: TRBV29-1; j_call: TRBJ2-5; clone_size: NA; cdr3_aa: CSVTSRGLETQYF; cdr3_nt: TGCAGCGTGACTAGCCGCGGACTAGAGACCCAGTACTTC
d_call: NA; v_call: TRBV4-1; j_call: TRBJ1-4; clone_size: NA; cdr3_aa: CASSLGGTNEKLFF; cdr3_nt: TGCGCCAGCAGTCTGGGGGGTACTAATGAAAAACTGTTTTTT
d_call: TRBD2; v_call: TRBV6-2/TRBV6-3; j_call: TRBJ2-7; clone_size: once; cdr3_aa: CASSYGTSGSYEQYF; cdr3_nt: TGTGCCAGCAGTTACGGGACTAGCGGCTCCTACGAGCAGTACTTC
d_call: TRBD1; v_call: TRBV7-6; j_call: TRBJ1-3; clone_size: NA; cdr3_aa: CASSLGPGGRENTIYF; cdr3_nt: TGTGCCAGCAGCTTAGGCCCAGGGGGCAGGGAAAACACCATATATTTT
d_call: NA; v_call: TRBV3-1/TRBV3-2; j_call: TRBJ2-2; clone_size: NA; cdr3_aa: CASSLGLNTGELFF; cdr3_nt: TGTGCCAGCAGCCTGGGACTGAACACCGGGGAGCTGTTTTTT
d_call: TRBD1; v_call: TRBV12-3/TRBV12-4; j_call: TRBJ1-2; clone_size: NA; cdr3_aa: CATRDRAFYGYTF; cdr3_nt: TGTGCCACCCGGGACAGGGCTTTCTATGGCTACACCTTC
d_call: NA; v_call: TRBV7-9; j_call: TRBJ1-1; clone_size: NA; cdr3_aa: CASSLKGDAEAFF; cdr3_nt: TGTGCCAGCAGCTTAAAGGGGGACGCGGAAGCTTTCTTT
d_call: TRBD2; v_call: TRBV13; j_call: TRBJ2-3; clone_size: NA; cdr3_aa: CASSSRLITSGVTDTQYF; cdr3_nt: TGTGCCAGCAGCTCAAGACTCATAACTAGCGGAGTCACAGATACGCAGTATTTT
d_call: TRBD1; v_call: TRBV5-1; j_call: TRBJ1-1; clone_size: NA; cdr3_aa: CASSPASGGTEAFF; cdr3_nt: TGCGCCAGCAGCCCAGCCTCAGGGGGCACTGAAGCTTTCTTT